This record looks at one TCR beta chain sequence and its context. The source of the sample is a study of blood T cell repertoires in COVID-19. About the research overall: Spain, Italy and the United States supplied samples that represented acute and convalescent COVID-19. T cells, B-cell-depleted T cells, or PBMCs supplied cDNA or gDNA.

With 4 bases removed from V and 1 base from J, the gap between germline ends came to 8 bases. The CDR3 covers 14 residues. Germline V CDR1 and CDR2: SGHRS, YFSETQ. Per the original methods: Nucleated cell counts were estimated from reference gene primer amplification. Profiling relied on immunoSEQ multiplex PCR, and the TCRdb table lists in-frame clones only, not all of them. V, J and clone size were drawn from that table, and D and trimming were deduced from the DNA. This sample carries about 240,000 clones, around 85% of them seen once, and the ten largest clones take roughly 9.6%. The sequence was collected from a woman aged 80 or over with acute or convalescent COVID-19. The rearrangement uses TRBV5-1 and TRBJ2-2, with D perhaps TRBD1 (6 bases). Sequenced sample: peripheral blood. The CDR3 reads CASSLDRNTGELFF. In DNA form, the CDR3 reads TGCGCCAGCAGCCTGGACAGGAACACCGGGGAGCTGTTTTTT.